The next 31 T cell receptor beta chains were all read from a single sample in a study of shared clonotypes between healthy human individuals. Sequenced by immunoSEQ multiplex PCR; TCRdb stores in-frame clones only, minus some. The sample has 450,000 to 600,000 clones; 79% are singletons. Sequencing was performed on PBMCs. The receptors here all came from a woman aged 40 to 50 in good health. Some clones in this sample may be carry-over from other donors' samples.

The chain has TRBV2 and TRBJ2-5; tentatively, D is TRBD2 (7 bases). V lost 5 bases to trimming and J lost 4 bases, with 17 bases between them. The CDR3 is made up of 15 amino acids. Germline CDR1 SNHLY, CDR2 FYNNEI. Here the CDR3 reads CASSNQGGGGETQYF. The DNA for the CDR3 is TGTGCCAGCAGTAATCAGGGAGGGGGAGGAGAGACCCAGTACTTC.

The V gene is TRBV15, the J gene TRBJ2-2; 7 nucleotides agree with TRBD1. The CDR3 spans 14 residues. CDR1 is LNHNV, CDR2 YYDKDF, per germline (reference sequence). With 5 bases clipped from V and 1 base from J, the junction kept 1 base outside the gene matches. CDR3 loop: CATSAGGNTGELFF. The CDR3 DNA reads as TGTGCCACCAGCGCAGGGGGGAACACCGGGGAGCTGTTTTTT.

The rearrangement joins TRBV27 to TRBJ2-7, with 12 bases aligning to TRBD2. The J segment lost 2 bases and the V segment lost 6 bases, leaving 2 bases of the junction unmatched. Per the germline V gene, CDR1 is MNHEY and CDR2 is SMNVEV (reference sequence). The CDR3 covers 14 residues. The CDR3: CASRLAGGTYEQYF. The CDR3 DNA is TGTGCCAGCAGACTAGCGGGAGGCACCTACGAGCAGTACTTC.

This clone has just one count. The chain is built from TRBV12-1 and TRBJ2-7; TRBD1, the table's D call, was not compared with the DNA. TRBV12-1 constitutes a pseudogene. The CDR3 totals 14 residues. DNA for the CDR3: TGTGCCAGCAGCTTTGGGGCAGGGCCCTACGAGCAGTACTTC. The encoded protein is CASSFGAGPYEQYF.

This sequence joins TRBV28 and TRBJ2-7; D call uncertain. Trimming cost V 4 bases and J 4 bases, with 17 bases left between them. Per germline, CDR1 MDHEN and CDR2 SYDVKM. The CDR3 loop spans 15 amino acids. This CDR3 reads CASSSHTPTPYEQYF. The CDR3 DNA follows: TGTGCCAGCAGTTCACATACCCCCACCCCGTACGAGCAGTACTTC.

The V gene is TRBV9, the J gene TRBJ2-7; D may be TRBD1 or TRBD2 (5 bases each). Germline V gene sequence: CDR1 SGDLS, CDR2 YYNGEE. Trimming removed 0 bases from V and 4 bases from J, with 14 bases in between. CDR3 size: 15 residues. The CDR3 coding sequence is TGTGCCAGCAGCGTAGCTAGCCAGGGTGGGTACGAGCAGTACTTC. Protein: CASSVASQGGYEQYF.

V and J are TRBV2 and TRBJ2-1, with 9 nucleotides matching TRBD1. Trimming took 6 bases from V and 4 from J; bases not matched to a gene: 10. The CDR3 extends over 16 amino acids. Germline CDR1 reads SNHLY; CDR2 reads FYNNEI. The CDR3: CASRISGTGNYNEQFF. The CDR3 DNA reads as TGTGCCAGCAGGATATCCGGGACAGGGAATTACAATGAGCAGTTCTTC.

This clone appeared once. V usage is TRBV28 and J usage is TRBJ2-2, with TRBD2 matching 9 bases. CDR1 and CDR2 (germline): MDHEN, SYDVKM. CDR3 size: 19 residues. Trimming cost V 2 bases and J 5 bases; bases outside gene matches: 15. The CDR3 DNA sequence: TGTGCCAGCAGTTTAGTTGGCGGGAGGGCCCTGAGACTTACCGGGGAGCTGTTTTTT. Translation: CASSLVGGRALRLTGELFF.

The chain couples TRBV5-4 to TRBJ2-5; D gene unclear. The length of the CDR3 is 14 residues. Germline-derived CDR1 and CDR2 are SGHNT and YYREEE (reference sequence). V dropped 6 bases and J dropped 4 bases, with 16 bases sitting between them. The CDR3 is CASNSPASPETQYF. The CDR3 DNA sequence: TGTGCCAGCAACTCCCCGGCCAGTCCAGAGACCCAGTACTTC.

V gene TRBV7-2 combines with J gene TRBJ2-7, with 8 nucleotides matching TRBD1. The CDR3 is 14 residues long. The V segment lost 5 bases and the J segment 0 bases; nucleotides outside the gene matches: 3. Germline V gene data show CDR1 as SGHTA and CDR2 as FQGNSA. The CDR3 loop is CASSQDRDSYEQYF. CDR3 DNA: TGTGCCAGCAGCCAGGACAGGGACTCCTACGAGCAGTACTTC.

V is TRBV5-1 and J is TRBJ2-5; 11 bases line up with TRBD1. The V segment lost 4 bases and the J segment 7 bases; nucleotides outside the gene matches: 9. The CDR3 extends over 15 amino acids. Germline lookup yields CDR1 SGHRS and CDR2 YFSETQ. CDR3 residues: CASSRGTGGSGTQYF. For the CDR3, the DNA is TGCGCCAGCAGCCGCGGGACAGGGGGAAGCGGGACCCAGTACTTC.

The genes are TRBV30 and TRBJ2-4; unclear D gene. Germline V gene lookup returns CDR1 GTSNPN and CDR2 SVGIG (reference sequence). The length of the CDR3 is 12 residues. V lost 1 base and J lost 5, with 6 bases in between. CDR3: CAWSGGQNIQYF. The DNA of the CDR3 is TGTGCCTGGAGTGGCGGCCAAAACATTCAGTACTTC.

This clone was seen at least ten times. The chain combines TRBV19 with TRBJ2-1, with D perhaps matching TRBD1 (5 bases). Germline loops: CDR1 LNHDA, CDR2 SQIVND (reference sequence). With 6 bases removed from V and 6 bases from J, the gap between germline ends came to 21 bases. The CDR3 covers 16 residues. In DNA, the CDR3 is TGTGCCAGTAGATCTCTAGAGGCCCAGGGAACCAATGAGCAGTTCTTC. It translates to CASRSLEAQGTNEQFF.

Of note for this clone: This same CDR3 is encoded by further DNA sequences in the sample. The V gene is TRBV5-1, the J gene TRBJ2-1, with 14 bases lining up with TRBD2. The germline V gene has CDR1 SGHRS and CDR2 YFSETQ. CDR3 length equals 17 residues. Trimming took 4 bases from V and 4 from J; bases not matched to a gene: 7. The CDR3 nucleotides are TGCGCCAGCAGCCTCGGACTAGCGGGAGGTGTTTACAATGAGCAGTTCTTC. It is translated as CASSLGLAGGVYNEQFF.

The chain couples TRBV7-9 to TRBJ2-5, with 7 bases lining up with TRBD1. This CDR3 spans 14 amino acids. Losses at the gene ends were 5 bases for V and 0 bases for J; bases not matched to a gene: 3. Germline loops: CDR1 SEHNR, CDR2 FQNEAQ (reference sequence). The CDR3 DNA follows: TGTGCCAGCAGCATCGGACAGGACCAAGAGACCCAGTACTTC. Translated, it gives CASSIGQDQETQYF.

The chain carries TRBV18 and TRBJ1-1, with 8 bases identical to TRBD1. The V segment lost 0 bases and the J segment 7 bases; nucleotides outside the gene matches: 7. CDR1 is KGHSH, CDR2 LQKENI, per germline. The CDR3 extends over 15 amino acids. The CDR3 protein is CASSPPTGVGGEAFF. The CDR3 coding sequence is TGTGCCAGCTCACCACCGACAGGGGTAGGTGGTGAAGCTTTCTTT.

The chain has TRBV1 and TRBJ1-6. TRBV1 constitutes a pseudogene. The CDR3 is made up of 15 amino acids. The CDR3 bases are TGCACCAGCAGCCAAGATCCGCCCCATAATTCACCCCTCCACTTT. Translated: CTSSQDPPHNSPLHF.

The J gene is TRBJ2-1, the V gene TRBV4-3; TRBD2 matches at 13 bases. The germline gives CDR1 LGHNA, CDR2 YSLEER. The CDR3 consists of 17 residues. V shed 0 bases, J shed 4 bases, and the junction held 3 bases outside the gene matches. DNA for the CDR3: TGCGCCAGCAGCCAAGAACTAGCGGGAGGGGGATACAATGAGCAGTTCTTC. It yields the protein CASSQELAGGGYNEQFF.

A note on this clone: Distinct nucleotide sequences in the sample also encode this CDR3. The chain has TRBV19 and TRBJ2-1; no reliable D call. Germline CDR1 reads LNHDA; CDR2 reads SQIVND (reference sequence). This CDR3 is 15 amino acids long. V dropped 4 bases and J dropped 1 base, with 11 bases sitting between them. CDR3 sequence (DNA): TGTGCCAGTAGTACCCCAGGTCTTTCCTACAATGAGCAGTTCTTC. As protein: CASSTPGLSYNEQFF. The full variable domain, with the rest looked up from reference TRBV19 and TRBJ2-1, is DGGITQSPKYLFRKEGQNVTLSCEQNLNHDAMYWYRQDPGQGLRLIYYSQIVNDFQKGDIAEGYSVSREKKESFPLTVTSAQKNPTAFYLCASSTPGLSYNEQFFGPGTRLTVL.

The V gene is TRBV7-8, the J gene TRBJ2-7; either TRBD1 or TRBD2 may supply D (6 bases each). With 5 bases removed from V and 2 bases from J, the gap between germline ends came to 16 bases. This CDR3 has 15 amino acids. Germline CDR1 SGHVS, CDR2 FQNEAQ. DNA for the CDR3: TGTGCCAGCAGCCCCACAAGGGGGGCGACCTACGAGCAGTACTTC. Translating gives CASSPTRGATYEQYF. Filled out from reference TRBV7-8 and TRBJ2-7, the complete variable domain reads GAGVSQSPRYKVAKRGQDVALRCDPISGHVSLFWYQQALGQGPEFLTYFQNEAQLDKSGLPSDRFFAERPEGSVSTLKIQRTQQEDSAVYLCASSPTRGATYEQYFGPGTRLTVT.

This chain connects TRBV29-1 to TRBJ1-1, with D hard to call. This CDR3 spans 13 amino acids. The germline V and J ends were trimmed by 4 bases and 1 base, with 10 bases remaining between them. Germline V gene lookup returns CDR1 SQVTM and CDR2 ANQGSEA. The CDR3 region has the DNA TGCAGCGTTGTAGGCTTGAAGAACACTGAAGCTTTCTTT. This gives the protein CSVVGLKNTEAFF.

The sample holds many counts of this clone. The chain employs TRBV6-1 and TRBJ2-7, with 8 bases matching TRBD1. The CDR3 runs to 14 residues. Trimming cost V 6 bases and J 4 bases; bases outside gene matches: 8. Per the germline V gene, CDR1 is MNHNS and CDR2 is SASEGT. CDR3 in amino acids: CASRGDRYSYEQYF. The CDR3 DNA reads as TGTGCCAGCAGGGGGGACAGGTATTCATACGAGCAGTACTTC.

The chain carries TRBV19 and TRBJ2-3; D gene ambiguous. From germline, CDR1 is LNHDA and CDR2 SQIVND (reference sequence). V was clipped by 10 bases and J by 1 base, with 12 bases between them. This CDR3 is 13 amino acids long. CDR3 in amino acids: CATKAQGTDTQYF. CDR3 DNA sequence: TGTGCCACCAAAGCCCAGGGCACAGATACGCAGTATTTT.

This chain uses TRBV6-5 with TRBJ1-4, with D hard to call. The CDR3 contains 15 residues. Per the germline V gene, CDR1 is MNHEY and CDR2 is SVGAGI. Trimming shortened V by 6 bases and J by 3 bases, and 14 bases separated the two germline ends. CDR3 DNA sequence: TGTGCCAGCAGGCAATCTTGGGGTCCTAATGAAAAACTGTTTTTT. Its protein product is CASRQSWGPNEKLFF.

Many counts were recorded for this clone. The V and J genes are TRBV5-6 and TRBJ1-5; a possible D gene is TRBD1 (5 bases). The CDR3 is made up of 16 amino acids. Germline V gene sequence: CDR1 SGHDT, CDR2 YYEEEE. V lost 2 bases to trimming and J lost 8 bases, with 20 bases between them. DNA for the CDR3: TGTGCCAGCAGCTTTGGGGGGGACGGGCGGTGGAAGCCCCAGCATTTT. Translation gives CASSFGGDGRWKPQHF. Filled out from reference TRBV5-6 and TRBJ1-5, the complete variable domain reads DAGVTQSPTHLIKTRGQQVTLRCSPKSGHDTVSWYQQALGQGPQFIFQYYEEEERQRGNFPDRFSGHQFPNYSSELNVNALLLGDSALYLCASSFGGDGRWKPQHFGDGTRLSIL.

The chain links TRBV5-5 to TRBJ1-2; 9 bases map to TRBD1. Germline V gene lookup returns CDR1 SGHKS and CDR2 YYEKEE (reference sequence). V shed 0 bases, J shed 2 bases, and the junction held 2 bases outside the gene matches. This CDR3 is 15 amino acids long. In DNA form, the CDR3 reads TGTGCCAGCAGCTTGGAACAGGGGGCGAACTATGGCTACACCTTC. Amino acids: CASSLEQGANYGYTF.

In nucleotides, the CDR3 is TGTGCCAGCTCACCACCGGAGCGCCTCGTCAATGAGCAGTTCTTC. Its protein product is CASSPPERLVNEQFF. The J gene is TRBJ2-1, the V gene TRBV18; no clear D gene. The length of the CDR3 is 15 residues. V was clipped by 0 bases and J by 6 bases, with 12 bases between them. Germline CDR1 reads KGHSH; CDR2 reads LQKENI.

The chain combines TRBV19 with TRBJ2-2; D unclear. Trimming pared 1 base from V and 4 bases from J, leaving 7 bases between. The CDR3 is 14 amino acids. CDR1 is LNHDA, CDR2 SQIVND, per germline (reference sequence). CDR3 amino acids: CASSIALGTGELFF. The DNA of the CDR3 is TGTGCCAGTAGTATAGCATTGGGCACCGGGGAGCTGTTTTTT.

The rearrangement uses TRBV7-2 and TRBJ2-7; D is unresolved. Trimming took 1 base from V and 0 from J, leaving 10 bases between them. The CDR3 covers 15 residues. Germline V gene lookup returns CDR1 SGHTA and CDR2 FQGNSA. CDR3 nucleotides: TGTGCCAGCAGCTTAGTTCCCGGGCCCTCCTACGAGCAGTACTTC. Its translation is CASSLVPGPSYEQYF.

The CDR3 DNA sequence: TGTGCCAGCAGTCCTTGGACTGAATCCAATGAGCAGTTCTTC. As protein: CASSPWTESNEQFF. The gene calls are TRBV27 and TRBJ2-1, with D perhaps TRBD2 (5 bases). The CDR3 consists of 14 residues. Per the germline V gene, CDR1 is MNHEY and CDR2 is SMNVEV (reference sequence). V was clipped by 5 bases and J by 6 bases, with 14 bases between them.

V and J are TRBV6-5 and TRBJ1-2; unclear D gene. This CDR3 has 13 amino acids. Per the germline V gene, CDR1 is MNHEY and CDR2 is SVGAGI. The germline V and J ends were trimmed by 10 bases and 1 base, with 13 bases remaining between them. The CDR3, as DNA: TGTGCCACCTCCCCCCCGTGTAACTATGGCTACACCTTC. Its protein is CATSPPCNYGYTF.